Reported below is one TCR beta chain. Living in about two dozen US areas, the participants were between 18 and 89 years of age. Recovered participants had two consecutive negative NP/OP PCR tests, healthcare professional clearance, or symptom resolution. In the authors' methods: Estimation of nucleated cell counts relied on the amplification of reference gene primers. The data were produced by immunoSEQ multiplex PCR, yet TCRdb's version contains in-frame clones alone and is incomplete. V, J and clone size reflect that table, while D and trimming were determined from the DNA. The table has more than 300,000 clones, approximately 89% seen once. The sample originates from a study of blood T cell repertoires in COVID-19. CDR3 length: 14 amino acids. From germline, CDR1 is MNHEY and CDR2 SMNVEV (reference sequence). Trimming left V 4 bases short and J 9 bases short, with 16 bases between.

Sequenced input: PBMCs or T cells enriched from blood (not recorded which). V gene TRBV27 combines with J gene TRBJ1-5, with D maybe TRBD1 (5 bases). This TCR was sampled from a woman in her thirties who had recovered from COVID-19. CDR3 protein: CASSSTASLRPQHF. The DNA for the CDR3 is TGTGCCAGCAGTTCGACAGCCTCGTTGAGGCCCCAGCATTTT.